The clone carrying this T cell receptor (beta chain) was detected many times. The target antigen is unknown. This specimen comes from a study of identical twins. General study points: When twins shared out-of-frame alpha sequences, those sequences had excess low generation probability.

Via MiXCR, TCRdb re-called the 5' RACE reads, giving one row per CDR3 protein. The table has around 370,000 distinct CDR3 sequences, roughly 10% seen once. The CDR3 is 16 residues long. Trimming pared 0 bases from V and 1 base from J, leaving 12 bases between. Germline CDR1 SGHTA, CDR2 FQGNSA. The TCR comes from a woman between 45 and 60 years old in good health. V is TRBV7-2 and J is TRBJ1-1; D perhaps matches TRBD1 (5 bases). The sample taken for sequencing was naive T cells sorted from blood. CDR3 in amino acids: CASSLAGPVKNTEAFF. CDR3 coding DNA: TGTGCCAGCAGCTTAGCGGGACCCGTCAAGAACACTGAAGCTTTCTTT.